This TCR beta chain was recorded in a study of blood T cell repertoires in COVID-19. Study-level background: The United States, Italy and Spain provided the acute and convalescent COVID-19 samples. Sources were T cells, B-cell-depleted T cells, or PBMCs; the material itself was cDNA or gDNA.

This clone appeared a single time. Cohort placement rested on clinical history that participants reported themselves. CDR1 and CDR2 from the germline V gene are SGDLS and YYNGEE. Trimming stripped 1 base from V and 7 bases from J, with 23 bases between. The CDR3 is 17 amino acids. Sequenced by immunoSEQ multiplex PCR; TCRdb stores in-frame clones only, minus some. Of 250,000 to 300,000 clones in the sample, around 84% are singletons; the top ten hold under 4.5%. The receptor's source is a young man with acute COVID-19. The specimen was PBMCs or T cells enriched from blood (not recorded which). The chain has TRBV9 and TRBJ1-2; D is possibly TRBD1 (5 bases). CDR3 bases: TGTGCCAGCAGCGTAAATTGGAGGGGCCAGGGCGGATTTGGCTACACCTTC. Its protein is CASSVNWRGQGGFGYTF.